This T cell receptor (beta chain) was recovered during a study of Graves' ophthalmopathy and Graves' hyperthyroidism. General observations from the study: Ophthalmopathy cases were distinguished from stable hyperthyroidism by a 13-signature model, reaching 85% to 90% sensitivity and roughly 80% specificity.

From RNA, the CDR3 regions of TCR beta chains were amplified and sequenced. The first-round RT-PCR employed HTBI primers together with the Qiagen OneStep RT-PCR kit. A multiplex PCR was then performed as the second round. TCRdb re-called the multiplex PCR reads with MiXCR, one entry per CDR3 protein. Found here are under 200,000 distinct CDR3 sequences, over 35% of them singletons; the top ten hold 5.8%. For this clonotype: Its antigen is undetermined.

The length of the CDR3 is 13 residues. The germline V gene encodes CDR1 SQVTM and CDR2 ANQGSEA. Trimming took off 7 bases at V and 5 bases at J, with 17 bases between the two ends. The diagnosis combined clinical symptoms, thyroxine, TRAb, thyroid ultrasound and orbital computed tomography scans. The PBMCs originated from roughly 9.6 ml of fresh peripheral blood. The sample was peripheral blood. The chain uses TRBV29-1 and TRBJ1-1; D is ambiguous. This TCR was recovered from a middle-aged woman with Graves' ophthalmopathy. Here the CDR3 DNA reads TGCAGCGGCCAAAAAGTTAGTACGACTGAAGCTTTCTTT. Translation gives CSGQKVSTTEAFF.